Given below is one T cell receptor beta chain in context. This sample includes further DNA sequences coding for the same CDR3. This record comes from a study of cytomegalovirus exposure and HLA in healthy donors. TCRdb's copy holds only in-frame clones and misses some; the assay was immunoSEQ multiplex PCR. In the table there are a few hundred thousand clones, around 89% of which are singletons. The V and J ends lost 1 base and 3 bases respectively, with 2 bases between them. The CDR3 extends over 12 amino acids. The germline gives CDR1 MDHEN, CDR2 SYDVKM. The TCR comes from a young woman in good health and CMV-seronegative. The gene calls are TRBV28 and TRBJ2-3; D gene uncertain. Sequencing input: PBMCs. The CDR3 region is CASSLSTDTQYF. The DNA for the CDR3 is TGTGCCAGCAGTTTATCAACAGATACGCAGTATTTT.